This TCR beta chain derives from a study of radiation and T cells in renal cell carcinoma. General study points: In blood, top tumor clones expanded by 2 weeks, shrinking by 4.

Time point in this sample: blood 4 weeks post-SBRT, at nephrectomy. Treatment: 15 Gy SBRT to primary tumor, nephrectomy 4 weeks later. Nephrectomy followed 15 Gy stereotactic body radiation by 4 weeks. Blood was sampled at baseline, 2 weeks and 4 weeks after SBRT. The germline V gene has CDR1 LGHNA and CDR2 YNFKEQ. The CDR3 consists of 13 residues. This clone appeared a few times. Its antigen is not known. A read error may produce the germline difference seen at one junction end. The table came from immunoSEQ multiplex PCR; TCRdb's copy has only in-frame clones and leaves some out. The data show 150,000 to 200,000 clones, around 89% seen once.

Sequences were derived from blood, sampled from a patient whose treatment included radiotherapy and nephrectomy. The rearrangement joins TRBV4-2 to TRBJ1-2; TRBD1 is a possible D gene (6 bases). This receptor was obtained from a woman aged 45-60 years with renal cell carcinoma. The CDR3 DNA sequence: TGTGCCAGCAGCCAAGGTTCAGGGGCTAGCCTCCACTTC. Translated: CASSQGSGASLHF.